This is a list of T cell receptor beta chains from one sample in a study of blood T cell repertoires in COVID-19. Only in-frame clones appear in the TCRdb table, and some are missing; sequencing was by immunoSEQ multiplex PCR. The sample shows 350,000 to 550,000 clones, over 75% of them seen only once. Sequenced: PBMCs or T cells enriched from blood (not recorded which). The source of these receptors is a man younger than 40 who had recovered from COVID-19. Each CDR3 is given with its conserved first and last residue. The order of the fields is CDR3 length, J gene, clone size, D gene, V gene, CDR3 protein, CDR3 DNA. A D gene is named only where the DNA matches it firmly. Size values are once, few and many counts, or a class for expanded clones, and some rows have none.

15 TRBJ1-3 . . TRBV4-2 CASSQDSRGGNTIYF TGTGCCAGCAGCCAAGATAGCAGGGGAGGAAACACCATATATTTT
13 TRBJ2-7 once TRBD2 TRBV2 CASNSGTHYEQYF TGTGCCAGCAACAGCGGGACTCACTACGAGCAGTACTTC
19 TRBJ2-2 . TRBD2 TRBV18 CASSPRGLAGGPNTGELFF TGTGCCAGCTCACCACGCGGACTAGCGGGAGGGCCGAACACCGGGGAGCTGTTTTTT
14 TRBJ1-1 once TRBD1 TRBV2 CASRDRVGVTEAFF TGTGCCAGCAGGGACAGGGTTGGGGTCACTGAAGCTTTCTTT
13 TRBJ2-7 . . TRBV30 CAWSRDFSYEQYF TGTGCCTGGAGTCGCGACTTCTCCTACGAGCAGTACTTC
15 TRBJ1-3 few TRBD1 TRBV5-1 CASSKRTGSGNTIYF TGCGCCAGCAGCAAGCGGACAGGGTCTGGAAACACCATATATTTT
13 TRBJ1-1 . . TRBV28 CASSPQGTTEAFF TGTGCCAGCAGTCCCCAGGGAACCACTGAAGCTTTCTTT
16 TRBJ2-5 once . TRBV7-9 CASSLAKHLTGETQYF TGTGCCAGCAGCTTAGCGAAGCACCTGACGGGGGAGACCCAGTACTTC
18 TRBJ2-6 . . TRBV3-1/TRBV3-2 CASSPRGGASSGANVLTF TGTGCCAGCAGCCCCCGTGGGGGGGCGAGCTCTGGGGCCAACGTCCTGACTTTC
18 TRBJ1-1 . TRBD1 TRBV28 CASPPDPGTGGKLTEAFF TGTGCCAGCCCACCTGACCCCGGGACAGGGGGAAAATTGACTGAAGCTTTCTTT
14 TRBJ1-5 . TRBD1 TRBV27 CASKGQGARQPQHF TGTGCCAGCAAAGGACAGGGGGCGCGTCAGCCCCAGCATTTT
13 TRBJ1-1 . TRBD1 TRBV18 CASSPTDRGLAFF TGTGCCAGCTCACCCACCGACAGGGGCCTAGCTTTCTTT
13 TRBJ1-4 . . TRBV30 CAWSPVGVEKLFF TGTGCCTGGTCCCCCGTCGGAGTTGAAAAACTGTTTTTT
13 TRBJ2-1 . TRBD1 TRBV12-3/TRBV12-4 CASSLETGDEQFF TGTGCCAGCAGTTTAGAGACAGGGGATGAGCAGTTCTTC
15 TRBJ1-1 . . TRBV6-5 CASSYNSLMNTEAFF TGTGCCAGCAGTTACAACAGCTTGATGAACACTGAAGCTTTCTTT
12 TRBJ1-2 few TRBD1 TRBV29-1 CSVVGQGYGYTF TGCAGCGTTGTTGGACAGGGCTATGGCTACACCTTC
15 TRBJ2-1 . . TRBV7-2 CASSPGTHRSNEQFF TGTGCCAGCAGCCCCGGGACTCACCGTTCCAATGAGCAGTTCTTC
16 TRBJ1-3 . TRBD1 TRBV5-1 CASSRWDSSAGNTIYF TGCGCCAGCAGCCGATGGGACAGCTCTGCCGGAAACACCATATATTTT
16 TRBJ1-3 . . TRBV28 CASSLRGPISGNTIYF TGTGCCAGCAGTTTAAGAGGCCCGATCTCTGGAAACACCATATATTTT
16 TRBJ1-1 few TRBD1 TRBV24-1 CATSDSSGTARGGAFF TGTGCCACCAGTGACTCCTCCGGGACAGCCCGAGGAGGGGCTTTCTTT
11 TRBJ2-7 . . TRBV6-5 CASTDSYEQYF TGTGCCAGCACGGACAGCTACGAGCAGTACTTC
15 TRBJ2-7 . TRBD1 TRBV9 CASSVEGTGIGEQYF TGTGCCAGCAGCGTAGAGGGGACAGGGATCGGCGAGCAGTACTTC
16 TRBJ2-5 . TRBD1 TRBV7-9 CASSPRTGSGQETQYF TGTGCCAGCAGTCCTAGGACAGGGTCGGGGCAAGAGACCCAGTACTTC
14 TRBJ2-3 . TRBD1 TRBV24-1 CATSDFRGRDTQYF TGTGCCACCAGTGATTTTAGGGGGCGAGATACGCAGTATTTT
15 TRBJ2-1 . . TRBV27 CASSYLSLSGNEQFF TGTGCCAGCAGCTATTTGTCACTTTCTGGCAATGAGCAGTTCTTC
15 TRBJ1-3 . TRBD1 TRBV19 CASSIGTGSGNTIYF TGTGCCAGCTCAATAGGGACAGGCTCTGGAAACACCATATATTTT
17 TRBJ2-3 . TRBD2 TRBV24-1 CATSDSGLAGPTDTQYF TGTGCCACCAGTGATTCGGGACTAGCGGGACCCACAGATACGCAGTATTTT
14 TRBJ1-2 . TRBD1 TRBV28 CASSDRGTNYGYTF TGTGCCAGCAGTGACAGGGGAACTAACTATGGCTACACCTTC
16 TRBJ2-1 . TRBD2 TRBV6-5 CASSYAGGAVGNEQFF TGTGCCAGCAGTTACGCGGGAGGTGCAGTAGGCAATGAGCAGTTCTTC
13 TRBJ2-7 . TRBD1 TRBV28 CATATGASYEQYF TGTGCCACCGCGACAGGGGCGTCGTACGAGCAGTACTTC
14 TRBJ1-6 once TRBD1 TRBV30 CAWSPRGGNSPLHF TGTGCCTGGAGTCCTCGAGGGGGCAATTCACCCCTCCACTTT
15 TRBJ1-5 . . TRBV15 CATSRGGVGNQPQHF TGTGCCACCAGCAGGGGTGGAGTCGGCAATCAGCCCCAGCATTTT
14 TRBJ2-7 . TRBD1 TRBV7-9 CASSPTGFSYEQYF TGTGCCAGCAGCCCGACAGGGTTTTCCTACGAGCAGTACTTC
13 TRBJ1-5 . . TRBV18 CASSLTGNQPQHF TGTGCCAGCTCACTGACAGGCAATCAGCCCCAGCATTTT
19 TRBJ1-2 . . TRBV28 CASSSDPAGGGVGFYGYTF TGTGCCAGCAGTTCCGACCCCGCCGGGGGAGGCGTAGGGTTCTACGGCTACACCTTC
18 TRBJ2-5 . TRBD1 TRBV10-3 CAISELGQGRGGQETQYF TGTGCCATCAGTGAGTTAGGACAGGGGAGGGGAGGCCAAGAGACCCAGTACTTC
16 TRBJ2-3 few TRBD1 TRBV4-1 CASSQDVGQGWGTQYF TGCGCCAGCAGCCAAGATGTGGGACAGGGTTGGGGTACGCAGTATTTT
16 TRBJ1-5 . . TRBV28 CASSSPGTLARQPQHF TGTGCCAGCAGTTCACCCGGAACCCTAGCCAGGCAGCCCCAGCATTTT
15 TRBJ1-5 . . TRBV2 CASSWEGDSNQPQHF TGTGCCAGCAGTTGGGAGGGGGATAGCAATCAGCCCCAGCATTTT
16 TRBJ2-2 . TRBD1 TRBV25-1 CASSDAYRGDTGELFF TGTGCCAGCAGTGATGCATACAGGGGAGACACCGGGGAGCTGTTTTTT
15 TRBJ1-4 . . TRBV30 CAWSMDRQPNEKLFF TGTGCCTGGAGTATGGACAGACAGCCCAATGAAAAACTGTTTTTT
14 TRBJ2-7 . . TRBV19 CASSLLSTTYEQYF TGTGCCAGTAGTTTACTTTCGACTACCTACGAGCAGTACTTC
14 TRBJ1-5 . . TRBV10-2 CASSVGSSNQPQHF TGCGCCAGCAGTGTTGGCAGTAGCAATCAGCCCCAGCATTTT
13 TRBJ1-2 . . TRBV10-3 CAINERQTYGYTF TGTGCCATCAACGAGAGGCAGACCTATGGCTACACCTTC
14 TRBJ2-1 . . TRBV3-1/TRBV3-2 CASSQEPRPNEQFF TGTGCCAGCAGCCAAGAACCCAGGCCTAATGAGCAGTTCTTC
15 TRBJ1-2 . TRBD1 TRBV28 CASSPKDRADGGYTF TGTGCCAGCAGCCCCAAGGACAGGGCGGACGGTGGCTACACCTTC
14 TRBJ1-5 . . TRBV6-1 CASSEALEGRPQHF TGTGCCAGCAGTGAAGCTTTGGAGGGCCGGCCCCAGCATTTT
14 TRBJ2-7 once TRBD2 TRBV19 CASSRTSGRAKQYF TGTGCCAGTAGCAGAACTAGCGGGAGGGCCAAGCAGTACTTC
13 TRBJ2-3 once . TRBV12-3/TRBV12-4 CASSLSSGVTQYF TGTGCCAGCAGTTTATCTTCCGGTGTGACGCAGTATTTT
15 TRBJ2-1 . . TRBV19 CASSSGANLYNEQFF TGTGCCAGTAGCTCGGGTGCAAACCTTTACAATGAGCAGTTCTTC